This T cell receptor (beta chain) originates from a study of blood T cells in healthy people across ages. This clonotype was found many times. It was with a sample-barcoded 5' primer and a J-beta primer mix that a second PCR of roughly 7 to 11 cycles was run. TCRdb called the 5' RACE reads again in MiXCR, with one record for every CDR3 protein. The repertoire holds around 1.5 million distinct CDR3 sequences, with about 31% as singletons. V shed 2 bases and J shed 1 base, with 7 bases lying between them. The CDR3 totals 14 residues. Germline loops: CDR1 ENHRY, CDR2 SYGVKD. Sequenced: blood. This sequence joins TRBV10-3 and TRBJ2-3; D might be TRBD2 (6 bases). The source of this sequence is a woman in her 30s in good health. CDR3 in amino acids: CAISEPSGTDTQYF. In nucleotides, the CDR3 is TGTGCCATCAGTGAGCCTAGCGGCACAGATACGCAGTATTTT.